One and the same sample provided the 22 T cell receptor beta chains below, sequenced in a study of T cell responses to AZD1222 COVID-19 vaccine. Produced via immunoSEQ multiplex PCR; TCRdb's table is partial and in-frame only. The sample lists about 83,000 clones, 88% occurring once. The sequences come from peripheral blood, collected on day 0 of MenACWY control vaccination. The receptors were sampled from an adult in good health.

V is TRBV7-2 and J is TRBJ1-2; TRBD1 matches 9 bases. The CDR3 is made up of 16 amino acids. The ends lost 8 bases at V and 6 bases at J; junction bases unmatched: 16. Germline loops: CDR1 SGHTA, CDR2 FQGNSA. The CDR3 DNA reads as TGTGCCAGCGTCCCCAGTCCCGGGACAGGGCTCCATGGCTACACCTTC. Its protein product is CASVPSPGTGLHGYTF. The whole variable domain, remainder taken from reference TRBV7-2 and TRBJ1-2, is GAGVSQSPSNKVTEKGKDVELRCDPISGHTALYWYRQSLGQGLEFLIYFQGNSAPDKSGLPSDRFSAERTGGSVSTLTIQRTQQEDSAVYLCASVPSPGTGLHGYTFGSGTRLTVV.

On this clone itself: Within the sample, other DNA sequences also encode this same CDR3. The chain has TRBV4-3 and TRBJ1-5, with D uncertain. Germline V CDR1 and CDR2: LGHNA, YSLEER. V lost 1 base and J 0 bases, leaving 10 bases between the germline ends. The CDR3 totals 16 residues. DNA of the CDR3: TGCGCCAGCAGCCAAGGTAGCCTCAATAGCAATCAGCCCCAGCATTTT. Translated: CASSQGSLNSNQPQHF.

DNA of the CDR3: TGCAGCGCCGGGACAGGGGACTATGGCTACACCTTC. This gives the protein CSAGTGDYGYTF. This sequence joins TRBV29-1 and TRBJ1-2; 10 bases are shared with TRBD1. Per germline, CDR1 SQVTM and CDR2 ANQGSEA. J was trimmed by 3 bases and V by 7 bases; bases with no gene match: 2. This CDR3 has 12 residues.

The chain recombines TRBV5-1 with TRBJ1-1; perhaps TRBD1 as D (6 bases). Germline CDR1 is SGHRS and CDR2 is YFSETQ. This CDR3 is built from 14 residues. Trimming pared 0 bases from V and 4 bases from J, leaving 10 bases between. CDR3 nucleotides: TGCGCCAGCAGCTTGGAGGGGGGCGGCACTGAAGCTTTCTTT. Translated: CASSLEGGGTEAFF.

The chain recombines TRBV5-6 with TRBJ1-1; unclear D gene. The CDR3 length is 13 residues. V was pared by 3 bases and J by 0 bases, with 6 bases between. The germline V gene has CDR1 SGHDT and CDR2 YYEEEE. CDR3 in amino acids: CASSSDLNTEAFF. CDR3 DNA sequence: TGTGCCAGCAGCTCCGATTTGAACACTGAAGCTTTCTTT.

This chain uses TRBV28 with TRBJ2-5, with D possibly being TRBD2 (6 bases). Trimming removed 2 bases from V and 2 bases from J, with 12 bases in between. Germline CDR1 and CDR2: MDHEN and SYDVKM. The length of the CDR3 is 15 residues. The DNA for the CDR3 is TGTGCCAGCAGTTTAGCCGGTGCGGGACAAGAGACCCAGTACTTC. This gives the protein CASSLAGAGQETQYF.

J is TRBJ1-5 and V is TRBV6-5; D call uncertain. The V gene lost 0 bases and the J gene lost 6 bases, with 12 bases spanning the gap. CDR1 MNHEY and CDR2 SVGAGI come from the germline V gene. The CDR3 spans 15 residues. The CDR3 loop is CASSYSGGSGQPQHF. The CDR3 DNA sequence: TGTGCCAGCAGTTACTCGGGAGGATCGGGTCAGCCCCAGCATTTT.

In the case of this clone: Given a much more abundant clone one base away, this may be a read error. The gene calls are TRBV28 and TRBJ2-7; D uncertain. Germline V gene lookup returns CDR1 MDHEN and CDR2 SYDVKM. CDR3 length equals 11 residues. V dropped 6 bases and J dropped 0 bases, with 3 bases sitting between them. The CDR3 region is CASRASYEQYF. The CDR3 DNA follows: TGTGCCAGCAGGGCCTCCTACGAGCAGTACTTC.

V and J are TRBV19 and TRBJ2-1; 11 positions agree with TRBD1. Germline-derived CDR1 and CDR2 are LNHDA and SQIVND (reference sequence). V dropped 4 bases and J dropped 7; count of bases not matched to a gene: 9. The CDR3 runs 16 residues. The chain's CDR3 is CASSRGWTGGYNEQFF. For the CDR3, the DNA is TGTGCCAGTAGTAGGGGCTGGACAGGGGGCTATAATGAGCAGTTCTTC.

This clone is a singleton in its sample. The chain links TRBV28 to TRBJ1-3, with D hard to call. This CDR3 has 15 residues. CDR1 MDHEN and CDR2 SYDVKM come from the germline V gene. The V end was cut by 5 bases, the J end by 1 base, with 12 bases between. The CDR3 DNA sequence: TGTGCCAGCAGTCCGGCGGAAAAGTCTGGAAACACCATATATTTT. The encoded protein is CASSPAEKSGNTIYF.

This chain joins TRBV18 and TRBJ2-7; D call uncertain. This CDR3 comprises 13 residues. Trimming cost V 2 bases and J 2 bases, with 7 bases left between them. Germline V gene data show CDR1 as KGHSH and CDR2 as LQKENI. CDR3 coding DNA: TGTGCCAGCTCACCAAGGGTCACCTACGAGCAGTACTTC. Amino acid sequence: CASSPRVTYEQYF.

As DNA, the CDR3 is TGTGCCAGCAGCCAAGGGACGGGCAAAAACATTCAGTACTTC. This gives the protein CASSQGTGKNIQYF. The V call is TRBV4-2, the J call TRBJ2-4, with no clear D. Germline CDR1 and CDR2: LGHNA and YNFKEQ. V was trimmed by 1 base and J by 3 bases, leaving 7 bases between them. The CDR3 runs to 14 residues.

The rearrangement joins TRBV7-3 to TRBJ2-7, with TRBD1 identical over 10 bases. This CDR3 region has 15 residues. V lost 3 bases, J lost 5 bases, and 7 bases stayed unmatched. Looked up from germline, CDR1 is SGHTA and CDR2 is FQGTGA. The CDR3 DNA follows: TGTGCCAGCAGCTTTTCGGGACAGGGGACTAACGAGCAGTACTTC. This encodes CASSFSGQGTNEQYF.

This sequence joins TRBV18 and TRBJ2-7; 8 positions match TRBD1. Germline trimming cut 3 bases from V and 3 bases from J; bases unmatched to any gene: 7. The CDR3 consists of 15 residues. Germline V gene lookup returns CDR1 KGHSH and CDR2 LQKENI. This CDR3 is CASSPPGQENYEQYF. CDR3 nucleotide sequence: TGTGCCAGCTCACCCCCGGGACAGGAGAACTACGAGCAGTACTTC.

The chain links TRBV28 to TRBJ2-2; D might be TRBD1 (6 bases). The V and J ends lost 1 base and 0 bases respectively, with 9 bases between them. This CDR3 spans 16 amino acids. From germline, CDR1 is MDHEN and CDR2 SYDVKM. The CDR3 is CASSLFGGANTGELFF. The DNA for the CDR3 is TGTGCCAGCAGTTTATTTGGGGGCGCGAACACCGGGGAGCTGTTTTTT.

This clone was seen a few times. This chain joins TRBV29-1 and TRBJ1-1, with a possible D match to TRBD1 (6 bases). The V gene's germline CDR1 is SQVTM and CDR2 ANQGSEA. The V end was cut by 7 bases, the J end by 1 base, with 13 bases between. The CDR3 has 13 amino acids. The CDR3: CSAGGHENTEAFF. The DNA for the CDR3 is TGCAGCGCGGGGGGACATGAGAACACTGAAGCTTTCTTT.

This clone has only a few counts. The chain uses TRBV6-5 and TRBJ2-5, with D possibly matching TRBD1 (6 bases). The germline V gene has CDR1 MNHEY and CDR2 SVGAGI. This CDR3 contains 12 residues. Trimming shortened V by 0 bases and J by 9 bases, and 8 bases separated the two germline ends. For the CDR3, the DNA is TGTGCCAGCAGTTACTCTCCAGGGGCCCAGTACTTC. Protein product: CASSYSPGAQYF.

This chain links TRBV3-1 (or the pseudogene TRBV3-2) with TRBJ1-1, with D possibly being TRBD1 (6 bases). The V end was cut by 3 bases, the J end by 3 bases, with 11 bases between. The CDR3 contains 14 residues. Germline CDR1 reads LGHDT; CDR2 reads YNNKEL (reference sequence). CDR3 sequence (DNA): TGTGCCAGCAGCCACCCGGGGGCTGACACTGAAGCTTTCTTT. This encodes CASSHPGADTEAFF.

This clone was counted a single time. The rearrangement uses TRBV24-1 and TRBJ2-7; 9 nucleotides agree with TRBD1. CDR1 is KGHDR, CDR2 SFDVKD, per germline. The CDR3 runs to 16 residues. V lost 2 bases, J lost 2 bases, and 6 bases stayed unmatched. In DNA form, the CDR3 reads TGTGCCACCAGTGATTCACAGGGGGCGATAACCTACGAGCAGTACTTC. Translating gives CATSDSQGAITYEQYF.

The count of this clone is one. V gene TRBV3-1 (or the pseudogene TRBV3-2) combines with J gene TRBJ2-1; 9 bases fit TRBD2. Germline V CDR1 and CDR2: LGHDT, YNNKEL (reference sequence). The J segment lost 7 bases and the V segment lost 2 bases, leaving 15 bases of the junction unmatched. The CDR3 covers 18 residues. DNA of the CDR3: TGTGCCAGCAGCCAAAGTGGCGCGTTAGCGGGAGCCCCTAATGAGCAGTTCTTC. This translates into CASSQSGALAGAPNEQFF.

V usage is TRBV28 and J usage is TRBJ2-6; TRBD2 might be the D (6 bases). Germline values: CDR1 MDHEN, CDR2 SYDVKM. The CDR3 extends over 15 amino acids. Deletions cut 8 bases from V and 4 bases from J, with 15 bases between. The CDR3 coding sequence is TGTGCCAGCGCGCGGGGTACTTCGGGGGCCAACGTCCTGACTTTC. It yields the protein CASARGTSGANVLTF.

V gene TRBV28 combines with J gene TRBJ2-7; 12 bases align to TRBD2. V trimming: 4 bases; J trimming: 2 bases; junction bases outside the gene matches: 6. The CDR3 is 16 amino acids. The germline V gene encodes CDR1 MDHEN and CDR2 SYDVKM. This CDR3 reads CASSSTSGSRPYEQYF. Here the CDR3 DNA reads TGTGCCAGCAGTTCGACTAGCGGGAGTAGGCCCTACGAGCAGTACTTC.